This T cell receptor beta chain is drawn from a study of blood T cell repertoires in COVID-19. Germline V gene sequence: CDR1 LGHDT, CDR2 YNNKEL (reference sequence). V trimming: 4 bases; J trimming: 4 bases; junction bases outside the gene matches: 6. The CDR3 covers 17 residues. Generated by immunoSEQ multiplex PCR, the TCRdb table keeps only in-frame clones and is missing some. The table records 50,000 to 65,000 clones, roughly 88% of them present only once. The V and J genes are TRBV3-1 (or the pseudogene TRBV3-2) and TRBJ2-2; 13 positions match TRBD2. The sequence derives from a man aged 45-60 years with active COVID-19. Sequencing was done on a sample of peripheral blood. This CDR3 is CASSPELAGGITGELFF. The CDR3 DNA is TGTGCCAGCAGCCCAGAACTAGCGGGGGGGATCACCGGGGAGCTGTTTTTT.